These 13 T cell receptor beta chains were all obtained from the same sample, sequenced in a study of T cells in women clearing cervical HPV infection. Here immunoSEQ multiplex PCR was the method, and the copy in TCRdb shows in-frame clones only, minus some. The table lists some 19,000 clones, with roughly a sixth in the top ten. Sequencing was carried out using blood buffy coat. These receptors originate from a woman aged 18 to 75 with a cervical HPV16 infection that either progressed to CIN3+ or cleared (not recorded which).

With respect to this clone: The read falls 3 residues short of the CDR3 end, and the missing part is taken from the germline J gene. The genes are TRBV7-9 and TRBJ1-2; no clear D. The CDR3 has 12 residues. In germline, CDR1 is SEHNR, CDR2 FQNEAQ (reference sequence). The CDR3 bases that were read are TGTGCCAGCAGCTTGTATCCAGATACC. This translates into CASSLYPDT. In full, the CDR3 reads CASSLYPDTYTF.

Points on this clone: Sequencing ends 3 residues short of the CDR3 end; the germline J gene provides the rest. V usage is TRBV7-2 and J usage is TRBJ1-1; weak D call: TRBD1 (5 bases). This CDR3 has 14 amino acids. CDR1 and CDR2 from the germline V gene are SGHTA and FQGNSA. Between the trimmed V and J ends, which lost 1 base and 5 bases, there was a span of 11 bases. The CDR3 DNA, read in part, is TGTGCCAGCAGCTTAGGCGCAGGGTGGACTGAA. It yields the protein CASSLGAGWTE. The entire CDR3 protein reads CASSLGAGWTEAFF.

The CDR3 loop reads CASRPNGQTNSPLHF. The part of the CDR3 DNA that was read is TGTGCCAGCAGACCCAACGGACAGACCAATTCACCC. V gene TRBV25-1 combines with J gene TRBJ1-6; maybe TRBD1 (6 bases). Read sequence stops 3 residues before the CDR3 end, and the germline J gene provides the missing end. Trimming removed 6 bases from V and 7 bases from J, with 16 bases in between. Germline-derived CDR1 and CDR2 are MGHDK and SYGVNS. The CDR3 sequence is 15 residues long.

Concerning this clone itself: The read gets to within 3 residues of the CDR3 end, and the germline J gene fills in the rest. This chain joins TRBV28 and TRBJ2-1; D is unresolved. The length of the CDR3 is 10 residues. Germline values: CDR1 MDHEN, CDR2 SYDVKM. V lost 6 bases to trimming and J lost 7 bases, with 4 bases between them. The CDR3 sequence is CASRQNEQFF. The sequenced CDR3 bases are TGTGCCAGCAGACAAAATGAG.

In regard to this clone: The read is 3 residues too short to cover the CDR3 end, so that end is filled in from the germline J gene. The J gene is TRBJ2-1, the V gene TRBV20-1; D possibly corresponds to TRBD1 (6 bases). V lost 5 bases to trimming and J lost 5 bases, with 13 bases between them. The germline CDR1 and CDR2 sequences are DFQATT and SNEGSKA (reference sequence). There are 13 residues in the CDR3. Partial CDR3 DNA: TGCAGTGCTTTTTCCGGGACACACAATGAG. This sequence encodes CSAFSGTHNE. The full CDR3 is CSAFSGTHNEQFF.

About this clone itself: The read gets to within 3 residues of the CDR3 end, and the germline J gene fills in the rest. The chain employs TRBV6-1 and TRBJ2-3, with D possibly matching TRBD1 (5 bases). In germline, CDR1 is MNHNS, CDR2 SASEGT. The CDR3 extends over 16 amino acids. CDR3 region: CASSELTQGSRQPQYF. The sequenced CDR3 bases are TGTGCCAGCAGTGAATTGACGCAGGGAAGTCGTCAGCCG.

Comment on this clone: The CDR3 end lies 3 residues beyond the end of the read and is filled in from the germline J gene. The rearrangement joins TRBV7-2 to TRBJ1-2; D may be TRBD1 (6 bases). The CDR3 has 14 residues. Germline V gene sequence: CDR1 SGHTA, CDR2 FQGNSA. The CDR3: CASSLGTDMEGYTF. The sequenced part of the CDR3 DNA is TGTGCCAGCAGCTTAGGGACAGATATGGAGGGC.

The CDR3: CASSEVGGNQPQHF. Incomplete CDR3 DNA: TGTGCCAGCAGTGAAGTGGGGGGAAATCAGCCC. The gene calls are TRBV6-1 and TRBJ1-5; D is perhaps TRBD1 (5 bases). The DNA ends 3 residues before the CDR3 does, and the rest of the CDR3 is filled in from the germline J gene. V lost 1 base, J lost 4 bases, and 8 bases lay in between. Germline V lookup: CDR1 MNHNS, CDR2 SASEGT. CDR3 size: 14 residues.

As to this clone: Mismatch with germline at one junction end may stem from a read error. The read ends 3 residues early relative to the CDR3; the germline J gene fills the gap. The chain recombines TRBV4-2 with TRBJ1-4; D is uncertain. CDR1 is LGHNA, CDR2 YNFKEQ, per germline. The CDR3 runs to 17 residues. CDR3 DNA (partial): TGCGCCAGCGGCCGTCGGCCCGACTGGACAACTAATGAAAAA. This translates into CASGRRPDWTTNEK. In full, the CDR3 reads CASGRRPDWTTNEKLFF.

In the case of this clone: The read comes to an end 3 residues before the CDR3 does, leaving the germline J gene to fill in the end. The chain uses TRBV19 and TRBJ2-2; 11 bases align to TRBD1. J gave up 4 bases and V 4 bases, and 5 bases lay outside the gene matches. Germline CDR1 is LNHDA and CDR2 is SQIVND (reference sequence). This CDR3 region has 16 residues. The CDR3 sequence: CASSKDRGPLTGELFF. Incomplete CDR3 DNA: TGTGCCAGTAGTAAGGACAGGGGGCCTCTCACCGGGGAG.

Points on this clone: The observed sequence ends 3 residues before the CDR3 terminus, with the missing tail filled in from the germline J gene. V gene TRBV2 combines with J gene TRBJ1-4, with TRBD1 identical over 7 bases. Germline V gives CDR1 SNHLY, CDR2 FYNNEI. The CDR3 runs to 15 residues. Partial CDR3 DNA: TGTGCCAGCAGGTCCCGAGGACAGGCTAATTCACCA. It specifies CASRSRGQANSP. The CDR3, in full, reads CASRSRGQANSPLFF.

In the case of this clone: The sequenced fragment ends 3 residues before the CDR3 boundary, so the rest is inferred from the germline J gene. V is TRBV19 and J is TRBJ1-4; 8 bases fit TRBD1. Germline-derived CDR1 and CDR2 are LNHDA and SQIVND (reference sequence). Germline trimming cut 1 base from V and 4 bases from J; bases unmatched to any gene: 14. This CDR3 contains 19 residues. The DNA read from the CDR3 is TGTGCCAGTAGTATAGGGAGCGGGTCAGGGGGCGCCGGTAATGAAAAA. Its protein is CASSIGSGSGGAGNEK. The CDR3 in full is CASSIGSGSGGAGNEKLFF.

With respect to this clone: The read is 3 residues too short to cover the CDR3 end, so that end is filled in from the germline J gene. Other DNA sequences of this sample code for an identical CDR3. The chain uses TRBV20-1 and TRBJ2-7, with 7 positions matching TRBD2. Germline V gives CDR1 DFQATT, CDR2 SNEGSKA (reference sequence). The CDR3 length is 13 residues. V lost 3 bases to trimming and J lost 3 bases; unmatched junction nucleotides: 5. CDR3 sequence: CSASRGGRYEQYF. The sequenced part of the CDR3 DNA is TGCAGTGCTAGTCGCGGGGGACGCTACGAG.